The rows below give T cell receptor beta chains drawn from one sample of a study of blood T cell repertoires in COVID-19. Assay: immunoSEQ multiplex PCR; the TCRdb copy retains only in-frame clones and omits some. The sample records approximately 500,000 clones, about 88% being singletons. The specimen sequenced was peripheral blood. The source is a woman aged 50 to 60 with COVID-19, enrolled during active disease. The CDR3 runs from the conserved cysteine through the conserved F or W. D genes are given only for firm matches. Not every row has a clone size; where given, it reads once, few, many or a size class.

-	TRBV5-1	-	TRBJ1-1	TGCGCCAGCAGCCAGGTGATCCAGGGGAACACTGAAGCTTTCTTT	CASSQVIQGNTEAFF
-	TRBV3-1/TRBV3-2	TRBD1	TRBJ1-2	TGTGCCAGCAGCCTTCCGGGACAGGGGAACTATGGCTACACCTTC	CASSLPGQGNYGYTF
-	TRBV4-2	TRBD1	TRBJ1-5	TGTGCCAGCAGCCAAGATATAGGACAGGGGGCTTATCAGCCCCAGCATTTT	CASSQDIGQGAYQPQHF
-	TRBV12-3/TRBV12-4	-	TRBJ2-2	TGTGCCAGCAGTGGAGTAACCGGGGAGCTGTTTTTT	CASSGVTGELFF
-	TRBV27	-	TRBJ2-1	TGTGCCAGCACGGTCGGGGGACCGTACAATGAGCAGTTCTTC	CASTVGGPYNEQFF
once	TRBV24-1	TRBD2	TRBJ2-3	TGTGCCACCAGTGTAGTGGGTCTAGCGGGTACAGATACGCAGTATTTT	CATSVVGLAGTDTQYF
once	TRBV27	-	TRBJ2-7	TGTGCCAGCAGTTCAACGACAGCGGGCCTGGGAGAGCAGTACTTC	CASSSTTAGLGEQYF
-	TRBV4-2	-	TRBJ2-7	TGTGCCAGCAGCCAAGGCCAGGGCCCCAACGAGCAGTACTTC	CASSQGQGPNEQYF
-	TRBV5-5	TRBD1	TRBJ1-3	TGTGCCAGCAGCTCGGGACAGCCCAGGAGGGGAAACACCATATATTTT	CASSSGQPRRGNTIYF
-	TRBV2	TRBD1	TRBJ2-7	TGTGCCAGCCACGGGACAGGGGCCTACGAGCAGTACTTC	CASHGTGAYEQYF
-	TRBV9	TRBD1	TRBJ2-7	TGTGCCAGCAGCGTAGGGGACAGAGGAAGCTACGAGCAGTACTTC	CASSVGDRGSYEQYF
once	TRBV5-4	-	TRBJ2-2	TGTGCCAGCAGCTTAGACAGGGAGGTGGTTGCCGGGGAGCTGTTTTTT	CASSLDREVVAGELFF
once	TRBV19	-	TRBJ2-6	TGTGCCAGTAGCATACAGGGACTACTAGGGGCCAACGTCCTGACTTTC	CASSIQGLLGANVLTF
-	TRBV5-5	-	TRBJ1-1	TGTGCCAGCAGCTCAGACATTGTGAACACTGAAGCTTTCTTT	CASSSDIVNTEAFF
few	TRBV9	TRBD1	TRBJ1-6	TGTGCCAGCAGCGTAGTCGGGACAGGGGACTCACCCCTCCACTTT	CASSVVGTGDSPLHF
once	TRBV24-1	-	TRBJ1-1	TGTGCCACCAGTTCTCGGACGCCGACGGGGGACACTGAAGCTTTCTTT	CATSSRTPTGDTEAFF
-	TRBV10-3	TRBD1	TRBJ1-6	TGTGCCATCAGTGCCCCACGTGCCCCGGGACAGGGAATAAATTCACCCCTCCACTTT	CAISAPRAPGQGINSPLHF
-	TRBV5-1	-	TRBJ2-4	TGCGCCAGCAGCCTCGGGGATCCCGCCAAAAACATTCAGTACTTC	CASSLGDPAKNIQYF
-	TRBV30	-	TRBJ1-5	TGTGCCTGGAATGCGGGCGGCAATCAGCCCCAGCATTTT	CAWNAGGNQPQHF
-	TRBV19	TRBD2	TRBJ2-7	TGTGCCAGTAGTATTCCTAGCGGGGGCTCCTACGAGCAGTACTTC	CASSIPSGGSYEQYF
-	TRBV28	TRBD1	TRBJ1-2	TGTGCCAGCAGTTTGGGACAGGGATTTAGTGGCTACACCTTC	CASSLGQGFSGYTF
once	TRBV18	-	TRBJ2-5	TGTGCCAGCTCACCGCAGGAGGGCCAAGAGACCCAGTACTTC	CASSPQEGQETQYF
-	TRBV7-2	-	TRBJ1-1	TGTGCCAGCAGCTTAGGACCGGGGAACACTGAAGCTTTCTTT	CASSLGPGNTEAFF
-	TRBV6-6	-	TRBJ1-6	TGTGCCAGCAGTCGGATCGGCGGTTCACCCCTCCACTTT	CASSRIGGSPLHF
once	TRBV2	-	TRBJ2-3	TGTGCCAGCAGGTCGGACGGGAGAAGCACAGATACGCAGTATTTT	CASRSDGRSTDTQYF
-	TRBV24-1	-	TRBJ2-1	TGTGCCACCAGTGACGCCGCGAGAAGCTCCTACAATGAGCAGTTCTTC	CATSDAARSSYNEQFF
-	TRBV19	-	TRBJ2-7	TGTGCCAGTAATGGCGGGGTCCCCTACGAGCAGTACTTC	CASNGGVPYEQYF
-	TRBV5-4	-	TRBJ2-7	TGTGCCAGCAGCCGGACTCGGGGTGCGTACGAGCAGTACTTC	CASSRTRGAYEQYF
once	TRBV7-2	-	TRBJ1-1	TGTGCCAGCAGCTTCGGGAGGAGCACTGAAGCTTTCTTT	CASSFGRSTEAFF
-	TRBV27	-	TRBJ1-5	TGTGCCAGCAGTTTGTTCGGGAACCCCGGCAATCAGCCCCAGCATTTT	CASSLFGNPGNQPQHF
-	TRBV27	-	TRBJ1-6	TGTGCCAGCAGTTTATATCCCTCAGGGGCCCAGCCGCCCCTCCACTTT	CASSLYPSGAQPPLHF
-	TRBV3-1/TRBV3-2	TRBD1	TRBJ2-1	TGTGCCAGCAGCGCGACAGGGGGCGACGGAAATGAGCAGTTCTTC	CASSATGGDGNEQFF
-	TRBV12-3/TRBV12-4	-	TRBJ1-2	TGTGCCAGCAGTGCGAGGGTCTATGGCTACACCTTC	CASSARVYGYTF
-	TRBV30	TRBD1	TRBJ1-5	TGTGCCTGGAGCAAAGGACAGGGAGTGGGTCAGCCCCAGCATTTT	CAWSKGQGVGQPQHF
-	TRBV5-1	-	TRBJ2-3	TGCGCCAGCAGCTTGGCAGGGAACCCAGATACGCAGTATTTT	CASSLAGNPDTQYF
-	TRBV7-9	-	TRBJ1-3	TGTGCCAGCATCAGGGACATCTCTGGAAACACCATATATTTT	CASIRDISGNTIYF
once	TRBV30	TRBD1	TRBJ1-1	TGTGCCTGGACACAGGGGGCTCAAGCTTTCTTT	CAWTQGAQAFF
-	TRBV11-2	-	TRBJ2-4	TGTGCCAGCAGCTTAGAACCAGGGGCCCTAGCCAAAAACATTCAGTACTTC	CASSLEPGALAKNIQYF
once	TRBV19	-	TRBJ2-7	TGTGCCAGTACCCCGTTACTAGGACAGCCCATCTCCGAGCAGTACTTC	CASTPLLGQPISEQYF
-	TRBV2	-	TRBJ2-3	TGTGCCAGCAGGCCCGGGGAAGGCACAGATACGCAGTATTTT	CASRPGEGTDTQYF
-	TRBV4-2	TRBD2	TRBJ2-7	TGTGCCAGCAGCCTCCCCAGCGGGGGGGCGGACTACGAGCAGTACTTC	CASSLPSGGADYEQYF
once	TRBV9	TRBD2	TRBJ2-1	TGTGCCAGCAGCGCCCGACTAGCCGAGAATGAGCAGTTCTTC	CASSARLAENEQFF
-	TRBV7-9	-	TRBJ1-2	TGTGCCAGCAGCTTAAGACAGACGGGGGACTATGGCTACACCTTC	CASSLRQTGDYGYTF